A selection of T cell receptor beta chains follows, all from one sample in a study of T cell responses to AZD1222 COVID-19 vaccine. Repertoires were generated with immunoSEQ multiplex PCR, while TCRdb's copy carries only in-frame clones and drops some. The sample lists 70,000 to 90,000 clones; roughly 85% were seen once. This specimen was peripheral blood, taken 28 days after the second AZD1222 dose. These TCRs come from an adult who received the AZD1222 COVID-19 vaccine. Both conserved end residues are part of each CDR3. A D gene is named only where the DNA matches it firmly. Rows may omit the clone size; those that give it use once, few, many or a size class.

clone_size j_call v_call d_call cdr3_nt cdr3_aa
once TRBJ1-1 TRBV18 TRBD1 TGTGCCAGCTCGTCAGGGGGCCCCACTGAAGCTTTCTTT CASSSGGPTEAFF
NA TRBJ2-3 TRBV7-3 NA TGTGCCAGCAGCTTACGTTCCCCCGATACGCAGTATTTT CASSLRSPDTQYF
NA TRBJ2-7 TRBV7-8 NA TGTGCCAGCAGTAAGCTTAGCAGGGCGATCTTTTACGAGCAGTACTTC CASSKLSRAIFYEQYF
once TRBJ2-5 TRBV3-1/TRBV3-2 TRBD2 TGTGCCAGCAGCCAAGCCAGCGGGGGAATGAAGACCCAGTACTTC CASSQASGGMKTQYF
many TRBJ1-1 TRBV10-3 TRBD1 TGTGCCATCAGTACACCGGGACAGGGGTACACTGAAGCTTTCTTT CAISTPGQGYTEAFF
NA TRBJ2-2 TRBV10-3 NA TGTGCCATCAGTGGCGTCTACTTAGCAGGAAACACCGGGGAGCTGTTTTTT CAISGVYLAGNTGELFF
NA TRBJ2-7 TRBV5-1 NA TGCGCCAGCAGCTCAGGCGGGAACGAGCAGTACTTC CASSSGGNEQYF
NA TRBJ2-3 TRBV9 TRBD2 TGTGCCAGCAGCGTAGCTCCGGGGGGGTCCACAGATACGCAGTATTTT CASSVAPGGSTDTQYF
NA TRBJ1-6 TRBV9 NA TGTGCCAGCAGCGTAGGTAATTCACCCCTCCACTTT CASSVGNSPLHF
NA TRBJ1-2 TRBV7-9 TRBD1 TGTGCCAGCAGCACGAGTCCCGGGACAGGGGACGGCTACACCTTC CASSTSPGTGDGYTF